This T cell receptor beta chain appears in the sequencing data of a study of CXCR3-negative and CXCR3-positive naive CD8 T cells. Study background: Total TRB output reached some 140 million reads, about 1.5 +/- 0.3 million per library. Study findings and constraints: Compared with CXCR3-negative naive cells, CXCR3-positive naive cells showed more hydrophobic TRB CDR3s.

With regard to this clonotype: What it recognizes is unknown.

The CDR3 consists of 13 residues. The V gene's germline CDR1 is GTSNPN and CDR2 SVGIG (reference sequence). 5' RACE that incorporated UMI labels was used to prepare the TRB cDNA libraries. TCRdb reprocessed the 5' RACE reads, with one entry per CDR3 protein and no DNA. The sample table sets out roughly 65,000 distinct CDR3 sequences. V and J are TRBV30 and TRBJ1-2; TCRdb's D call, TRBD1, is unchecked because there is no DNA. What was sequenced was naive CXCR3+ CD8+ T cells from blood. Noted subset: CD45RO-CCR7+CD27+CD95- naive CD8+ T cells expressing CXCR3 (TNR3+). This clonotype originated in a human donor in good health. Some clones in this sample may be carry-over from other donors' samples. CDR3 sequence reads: CAWSETGVYGYTF.